The rows below give T cell receptor beta chains drawn from one sample of a study of cytomegalovirus exposure and HLA in healthy donors. The protocol was immunoSEQ multiplex PCR, while the TCRdb copy is restricted to in-frame clones and leaves out a portion. The profile covers more than 90,000 clones, with approximately 72% appearing a single time and roughly 4.3% taken by the ten largest. Sequenced material: PBMCs. The receptors here all came from a woman in her thirties or forties in good health and CMV-seropositive. Each CDR3 is given with its conserved first and last residue. The D gene is left open where the match is weak. The size of a clone is reported for some rows only, either as once, few or many, or as a class for expanded clones.

V gene	clone size	J gene	D gene	CDR3 protein	CDR3 DNA
TRBV6-4	NA	TRBJ2-5	NA	CASSLLQETQYF	TGTGCCAGCAGTCTTCTCCAAGAGACCCAGTACTTC
TRBV23-1	NA	TRBJ1-5	TRBD1	CASSQSFGTGNQPQHF	TGCGCCAGCAGTCAATCGTTCGGGACAGGCAATCAGCCCCAGCATTTT
TRBV15	NA	TRBJ2-7	NA	CATSRDDKPSYEQYF	TGTGCCACCAGCAGAGATGACAAGCCATCCTACGAGCAGTACTTC
TRBV27	NA	TRBJ2-7	TRBD2	CASSLNGASGRAIPYEQYF	TGTGCCAGCAGTTTAAACGGGGCTAGCGGGAGGGCGATACCTTACGAGCAGTACTTC
TRBV27	NA	TRBJ2-7	NA	CASSLSGASSYEQYF	TGTGCCAGCAGTTTATCGGGGGCCAGCTCCTACGAGCAGTACTTC
TRBV5-1	NA	TRBJ2-1	TRBD1	CASSLAGQGLSEQFF	TGCGCCAGCAGCTTGGCGGGACAGGGGTTGTCTGAGCAGTTCTTC
TRBV5-4	NA	TRBJ1-5	NA	CASSLDRNQPQHF	TGTGCCAGCAGCTTGGACAGGAATCAGCCCCAGCATTTT
TRBV14	NA	TRBJ2-1	TRBD1	CASSRGRRNEQFF	TGTGCCAGCAGCAGGGGGCGACGTAATGAGCAGTTCTTC
TRBV2	NA	TRBJ2-7	NA	CASRPGGGGGEQYF	TGTGCCAGCAGGCCCGGGGGAGGAGGCGGCGAGCAGTACTTC
TRBV10-3	NA	TRBJ1-2	TRBD1	CAISDGQGVYGYTF	TGTGCCATCAGTGACGGACAGGGGGTCTATGGCTACACCTTC
TRBV21-1	NA	TRBJ1-1	NA	CASSKGQEKILNTEAFF	TGTGCCAGCAGCAAGGGACAGGAGAAGATACTGAACACTGAAGCTTTCTTT
TRBV20-1	once	TRBJ2-7	NA	CSAYSNYEQYF	TGCAGCGCCTATAGTAACTACGAGCAGTACTTC
TRBV2	few	TRBJ2-1	NA	CASSAGTVEYNEQFF	TGTGCCAGCAGTGCCGGGACTGTCGAATACAATGAGCAGTTCTTC
TRBV5-1	NA	TRBJ1-2	NA	CASSPQSSSNYGYTF	TGCGCCAGCAGCCCTCAAAGTAGCAGTAACTATGGCTACACCTTC
TRBV18	NA	TRBJ2-2	NA	CASSPPAGNTGELFF	TGCGCCAGCTCACCACCGGCGGGGAACACCGGGGAGCTGTTTTTT
TRBV6-1	NA	TRBJ2-2	TRBD1	CASSTSGTGITELFF	TGTGCCAGCAGTACTTCCGGGACAGGGATAACTGAGCTGTTTTTT
TRBV28	NA	TRBJ1-2	NA	CASSTRQGQSGYTF	TGTGCCAGCAGTACCCGGCAGGGGCAGAGTGGCTACACCTTC
TRBV7-2	NA	TRBJ2-1	TRBD2	CASSFGAGGGYNEQFF	TGTGCCAGCAGCTTTGGGGCGGGAGGTGGGTACAATGAGCAGTTCTTC
TRBV11-2	NA	TRBJ2-7	NA	CASSSIRSRDRQREQYF	TGTGCCAGCAGCTCAATACGTTCCCGAGACAGGCAAAGGGAGCAGTACTTC
TRBV5-1	NA	TRBJ2-1	NA	CASSWVEGEGSNEQFF	TGCGCCAGCAGCTGGGTTGAGGGGGAGGGCAGCAATGAGCAGTTCTTC
TRBV2	NA	TRBJ2-1	TRBD1	CASRLETGSYNEQFF	TGTGCCAGCAGATTAGAGACAGGGAGCTACAATGAGCAGTTCTTC
TRBV2	NA	TRBJ1-5	TRBD1	CASSSGTEYQPQHF	TGTGCCAGCAGCTCCGGGACAGAGTATCAGCCCCAGCATTTT
TRBV5-1	few	TRBJ2-1	NA	CASSPAGTELYRQFF	TGCGCCAGCAGCCCGGCGGGGACAGAGCTTTACAGACAGTTCTTC
TRBV29-1	few	TRBJ1-5	NA	CSAGYSNQPQHF	TGCAGCGCCGGGTATAGCAATCAGCCCCAGCATTTT
TRBV7-8	NA	TRBJ2-1	TRBD2	CASSNAGTSGTLYNEQFF	TGTGCCAGCAGCAACGCCGGGACTAGCGGGACCCTATACAATGAGCAGTTCTTC
TRBV30	NA	TRBJ2-7	NA	CAWSVSSDHYEQYF	TGTGCCTGGAGTGTATCTAGCGACCACTACGAGCAGTACTTC
TRBV4-1	NA	TRBJ1-4	NA	CASSLTGTQNEKLFF	TGCGCCAGCAGCCTAACCGGGACACAGAATGAAAAACTGTTTTTT
TRBV7-9	once	TRBJ1-3	NA	CASSRPTPQGSSGNTIYF	TGTGCCAGCAGCCGCCCTACTCCACAGGGATCCTCGGGAAACACCATATATTTT
TRBV7-6	NA	TRBJ2-7	TRBD2	CASSSLLAGGRDEQYF	TGTGCCAGCAGCTCTCTTCTAGCGGGAGGACGGGACGAGCAGTACTTC
TRBV4-1	few	TRBJ2-1	TRBD2	CASSHELAAYYNEQFF	TGCGCCAGCAGCCATGAACTAGCGGCTTACTACAATGAGCAGTTCTTC
TRBV6-5	NA	TRBJ2-6	NA	CASTRSGANVLTF	TGTGCCAGCACCCGTTCTGGGGCCAACGTCCTGACTTTC
TRBV6-6	NA	TRBJ1-5	NA	CASSYSKGNNQPQHF	TGTGCCAGCAGTTACTCGAAGGGGAACAATCAGCCCCAGCATTTT
TRBV18	NA	TRBJ1-3	TRBD1	CASSLGTGQMNTIYF	TGTGCCAGCTCACTTGGGACAGGGCAGATGAACACCATATATTTT
TRBV5-4	once	TRBJ1-5	TRBD1	CASSLEEGQGAGNQPQHF	TGTGCCAGCAGCTTGGAAGAAGGACAGGGGGCCGGCAATCAGCCCCAGCATTTT
TRBV4-1	NA	TRBJ2-3	NA	CASSLRGEGTDTQYF	TGCGCCAGCAGCCTACGGGGAGAGGGCACAGATACGCAGTATTTT
TRBV5-1	NA	TRBJ1-4	NA	CASSSAQGVGEKLFF	TGCGCCAGCAGCTCGGCACAGGGAGTTGGTGAAAAACTGTTTTTT
TRBV6-1	NA	TRBJ2-7	TRBD2	CASSERTSVYEQYF	TGTGCCAGCAGTGAAAGGACTAGCGTCTACGAGCAGTACTTC
TRBV7-2	NA	TRBJ2-1	TRBD2	CASSAHSGIEGNEQFF	TGTGCCAGCAGCGCACATAGCGGGATAGAAGGGAATGAGCAGTTCTTC
TRBV4-1	NA	TRBJ1-1	NA	CASSLKTGGTEAFF	TGCGCCAGCAGCCTTAAGACAGGAGGCACTGAAGCTTTCTTT
TRBV4-1	few	TRBJ1-1	NA	CASSRGGYTEAFF	TGCGCCAGCAGCCGGGGGGGGTACACTGAAGCTTTCTTT
TRBV6-1	NA	TRBJ1-4	NA	CASSDLGPGGEKLFF	TGTGCCAGCAGTGACCTTGGCCCAGGAGGGGAAAAACTGTTTTTT
TRBV9	once	TRBJ2-1	NA	CASSPQRKWEVSSGGFFYNEQFF	TGTGCCAGCAGCCCTCAGCGGAAGTGGGAGGTAAGTAGCGGCGGATTCTTTTACAATGAGCAGTTCTTC
TRBV2	NA	TRBJ2-7	TRBD2	CASKRREGNEQYF	TGTGCCAGCAAGCGCCGGGAGGGCAACGAGCAGTACTTC
TRBV7-9	few	TRBJ1-2	NA	CASSLAVRDAGGYTF	TGTGCCAGCAGCTTAGCCGTGCGGGACGCGGGGGGCTACACCTTC
TRBV5-4	NA	TRBJ1-2	NA	CASSFGLGDGYTF	TGTGCCAGCAGCTTCGGGTTAGGGGATGGCTACACCTTC
TRBV19	NA	TRBJ2-1	TRBD1	CASSINPGQGSGNEQFF	TGTGCCAGTAGTATAAATCCGGGACAGGGTTCAGGAAATGAGCAGTTCTTC
TRBV5-4	NA	TRBJ2-7	NA	CASSSEWSNEQYF	TGTGCCAGCAGCTCGGAGTGGTCCAACGAGCAGTACTTC
TRBV5-4	NA	TRBJ2-1	TRBD1	CASNTIYRGQDEQFF	TGTGCCAGCAACACTATCTACAGGGGGCAGGATGAGCAGTTCTTC
TRBV28	NA	TRBJ2-7	NA	CASSSFYEQYF	TGTGCCAGCAGTTCGTTCTACGAGCAGTACTTC
TRBV4-1	NA	TRBJ2-7	TRBD2	CASSQGSSGSYEQYF	TGCGCCAGCAGCCAAGGTTCCAGCGGGAGCTACGAGCAGTACTTC
TRBV9	NA	TRBJ2-1	NA	CASSVVAGQSYNEQFF	TGTGCCAGCAGCGTAGTCGCGGGACAGAGTTACAATGAGCAGTTCTTC
TRBV9	NA	TRBJ1-5	NA	CASSVDSRSQPQHF	TGTGCCAGCAGCGTAGATTCTAGGAGTCAGCCCCAGCATTTT